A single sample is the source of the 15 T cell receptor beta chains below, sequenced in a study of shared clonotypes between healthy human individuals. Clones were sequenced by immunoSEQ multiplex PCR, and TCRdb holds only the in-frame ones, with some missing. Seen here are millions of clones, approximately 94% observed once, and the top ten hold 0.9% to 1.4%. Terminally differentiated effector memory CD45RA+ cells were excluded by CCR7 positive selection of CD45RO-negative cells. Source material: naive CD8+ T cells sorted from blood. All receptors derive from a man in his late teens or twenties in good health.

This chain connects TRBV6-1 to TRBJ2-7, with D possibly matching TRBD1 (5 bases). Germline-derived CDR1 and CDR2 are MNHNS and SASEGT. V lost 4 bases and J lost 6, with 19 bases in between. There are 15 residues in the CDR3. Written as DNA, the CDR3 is TGTGCCAGCAGTGTTATGGTCCAGGGTGAAGTCGAGCAGTACTTC. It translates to CASSVMVQGEVEQYF.

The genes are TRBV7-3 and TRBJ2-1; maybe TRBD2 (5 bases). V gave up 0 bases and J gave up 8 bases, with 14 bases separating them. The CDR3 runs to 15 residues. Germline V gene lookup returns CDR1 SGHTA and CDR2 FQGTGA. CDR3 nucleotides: TGTGCCAGCAGCTTAACGATCAACGGAGCGGATGAGCAGTTCTTC. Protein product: CASSLTINGADEQFF.

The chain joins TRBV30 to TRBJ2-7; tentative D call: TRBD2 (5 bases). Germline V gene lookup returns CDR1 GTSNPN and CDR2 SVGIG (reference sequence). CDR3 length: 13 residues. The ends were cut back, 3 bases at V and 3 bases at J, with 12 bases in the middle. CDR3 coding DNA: TGTGCCTGGAGCCTGGAGGTGGGCTACGAGCAGTACTTC. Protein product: CAWSLEVGYEQYF.

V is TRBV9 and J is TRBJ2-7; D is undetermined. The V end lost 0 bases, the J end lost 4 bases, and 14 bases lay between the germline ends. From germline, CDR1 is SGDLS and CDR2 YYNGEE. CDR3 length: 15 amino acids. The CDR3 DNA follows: TGTGCCAGCAGCGTAGGAGGAGTGGCTTCATACGAGCAGTACTTC. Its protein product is CASSVGGVASYEQYF.

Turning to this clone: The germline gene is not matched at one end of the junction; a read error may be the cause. The CDR3 protein is CASSAPGPRSSYEQYF. CDR3 sequence (DNA): TGTGCCAGCTCAGCACCGGGACCCCGGAGCTCCTACGAGCAGTACTTC. The chain uses TRBV18 and TRBJ2-7; D assignment may be TRBD1 or TRBD2 (5 bases each). The germline gives CDR1 KGHSH, CDR2 LQKENI. CDR3 size: 16 residues.

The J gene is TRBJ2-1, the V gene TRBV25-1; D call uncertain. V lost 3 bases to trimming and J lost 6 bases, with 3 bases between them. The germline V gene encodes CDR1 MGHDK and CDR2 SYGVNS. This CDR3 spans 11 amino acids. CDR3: CASSEGNEQFF. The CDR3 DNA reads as TGTGCCAGCAGTGAGGGCAATGAGCAGTTCTTC.

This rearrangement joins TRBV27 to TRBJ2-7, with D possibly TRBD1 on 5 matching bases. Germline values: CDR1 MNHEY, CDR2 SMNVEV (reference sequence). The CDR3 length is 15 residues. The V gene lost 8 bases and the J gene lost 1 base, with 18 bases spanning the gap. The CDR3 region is CASRQTATSSYEQYF. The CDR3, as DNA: TGTGCCAGCCGACAGACAGCTACCTCTTCCTACGAGCAGTACTTC.

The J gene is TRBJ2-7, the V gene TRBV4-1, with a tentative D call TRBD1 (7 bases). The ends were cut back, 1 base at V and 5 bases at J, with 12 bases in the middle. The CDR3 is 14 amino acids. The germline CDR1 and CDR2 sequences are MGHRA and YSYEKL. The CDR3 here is CASSQGGTAHEQYF. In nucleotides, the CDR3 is TGCGCCAGCAGCCAAGGCGGGACAGCTCACGAGCAGTACTTC.

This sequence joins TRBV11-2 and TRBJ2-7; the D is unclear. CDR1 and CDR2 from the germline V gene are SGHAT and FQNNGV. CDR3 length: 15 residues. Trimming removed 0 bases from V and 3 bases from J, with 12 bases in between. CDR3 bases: TGTGCCAGCAGCTTAGAAGTGGGTCGGTTCTACGAGCAGTACTTC. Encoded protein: CASSLEVGRFYEQYF.

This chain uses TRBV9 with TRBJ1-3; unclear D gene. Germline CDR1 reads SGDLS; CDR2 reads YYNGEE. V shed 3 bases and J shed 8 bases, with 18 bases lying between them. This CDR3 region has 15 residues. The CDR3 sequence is CASSENGKGMDTIYF. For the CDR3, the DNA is TGTGCCAGCAGCGAGAACGGAAAGGGTATGGACACCATATATTTT.

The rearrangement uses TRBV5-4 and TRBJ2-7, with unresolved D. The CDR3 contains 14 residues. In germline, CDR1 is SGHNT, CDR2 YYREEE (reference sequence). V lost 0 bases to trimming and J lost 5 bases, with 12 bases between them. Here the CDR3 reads CASSLAARWDEQYF. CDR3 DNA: TGTGCCAGCAGCTTGGCGGCCCGGTGGGACGAGCAGTACTTC.

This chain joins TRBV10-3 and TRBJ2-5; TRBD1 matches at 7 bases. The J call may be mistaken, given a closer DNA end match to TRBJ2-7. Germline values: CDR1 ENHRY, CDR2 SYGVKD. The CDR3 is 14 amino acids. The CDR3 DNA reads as TGTGCCATCAGTGAGTCGGGACAGTTTGGCGAGCAGTACTTC. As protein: CAISESGQFGEQYF.

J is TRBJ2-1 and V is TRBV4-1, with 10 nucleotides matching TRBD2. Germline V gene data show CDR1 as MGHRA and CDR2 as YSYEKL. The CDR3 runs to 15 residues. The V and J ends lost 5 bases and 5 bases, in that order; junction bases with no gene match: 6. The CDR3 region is CASSEAGGRNNEQFF. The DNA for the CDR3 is TGCGCCAGCAGCGAAGCGGGAGGGCGGAACAATGAGCAGTTCTTC.

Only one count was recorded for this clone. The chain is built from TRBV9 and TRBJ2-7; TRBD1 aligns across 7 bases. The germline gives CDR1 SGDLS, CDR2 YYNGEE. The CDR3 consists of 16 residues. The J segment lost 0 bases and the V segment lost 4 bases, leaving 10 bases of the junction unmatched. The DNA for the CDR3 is TGTGCCAGCAGCCCCGGGTCAGGGGGTTACTCCTACGAGCAGTACTTC. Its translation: CASSPGSGGYSYEQYF.

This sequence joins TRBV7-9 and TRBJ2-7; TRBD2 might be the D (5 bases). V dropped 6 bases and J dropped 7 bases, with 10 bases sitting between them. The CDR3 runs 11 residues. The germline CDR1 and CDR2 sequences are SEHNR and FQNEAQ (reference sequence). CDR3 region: CASRAGWEQYF. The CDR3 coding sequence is TGTGCCAGCAGGGCGGGTTGGGAGCAGTACTTC.